This T cell receptor beta chain originates from a study of CD8 T cells in acute hepatitis C reinfection. Overall study results and limits: Bulk TCRbeta-only sequencing left public clonotype pairing undetermined. Diversity was high, without significant differences between resolver and chronic groups. CDR3 sequences shared with other epitopes were rare. All groups preferentially used TRBV04 and TRBV06, which was not due to overrepresentation in the naive pool.

The time point: naive CD8 control sorted from an acute-time-point sample. The assay was immunoSEQ multiplex PCR, and TCRdb's table has in-frame clones only and misses some. The sample lists 30,000 to 45,000 clones, roughly 88% occurring once. This CDR3 is 14 amino acids long. Trimming left V 8 bases short and J 0 bases short, with 12 bases between. CDR1 and CDR2 (germline): SEHNR, FQNEAQ (reference sequence). About this clone itself: What it binds is not known.

Source material: naive CD8+ T cells from PBMCs. This chain links TRBV7-9 with TRBJ2-3; D might be TRBD1 (6 bases). This receptor was taken from a young woman who spontaneously cleared hepatitis C infection. The CDR3 loop is CASEGVASTDTQYF. The DNA of the CDR3 is TGTGCCAGCGAGGGGGTCGCTAGCACAGATACGCAGTATTTT.